This entry features one TCR beta chain sequence. CDR3 length: 14 residues. V gave up 8 bases and J gave up 1 base; unmatched junction bases: 2. The V gene's germline CDR1 is MDHEN and CDR2 SYDVKM. These data come from a study of blood T cell repertoires in COVID-19. Overall study: From the United States, Italy and Spain came samples of acute and convalescent COVID-19. Sources were T cells, B-cell-depleted T cells, or PBMCs; the material itself was cDNA or gDNA.

The authors' processing: Amplification of reference gene primers provided the estimated nucleated cell counts. TCRdb's copy holds only in-frame clones and misses some; the assay was immunoSEQ multiplex PCR. D and trimming were read from the DNA, whereas the V and J calls and clone size are those reported in that table. This repertoire shows about 140,000 clones, 60% to 85% found once; its top ten account for around 1.8%. The specimen was peripheral blood. The sequence derives from a woman aged 55-69 years with acute or convalescent COVID-19. The J gene is TRBJ2-2, the V gene TRBV28; 9 positions match TRBD2. CDR3 amino acids: CASLSGGNTGELFF. The CDR3 nucleotides are TGTGCCAGCCTTAGCGGGGGGAACACCGGGGAGCTGTTTTTT.